This T cell receptor (beta chain) came from a study of a mutant IDH1 vaccine in newly diagnosed glioma. Study background: Before enrollment, the patients had been treated with radiotherapy alone, temozolomide alone, or both together. Most of them had received both. Study-level findings and limits: Pseudoprogression looked unconnected to shifts in top peripheral T cell clonotypes.

The method was immunoSEQ multiplex PCR; TCRdb's version includes in-frame clones alone and lacks a portion of them. The sample carries 50,000 to 65,000 clones, more than 80% recorded once. Specified time point: baseline, week 1 (first vaccination visit). The treatment is: pre-vaccination baseline after standard-of-care therapy. New WHO grade 3 or 4 astrocytomas that were IDH1-mutant and ATRX-lost had been found in donors. With regard to this clone: Antigen specificity is unknown.

Trimming removed 1 base at V and 2 bases at J, with 11 bases between. The CDR3 consists of 15 residues. CDR1 LNHDA and CDR2 SQIVND come from the germline V gene (reference sequence). The chain combines TRBV19 with TRBJ2-5, with D uncertain. The input for sequencing was PBMCs, taken from a glioma patient treated with radiotherapy, temozolomide or both. This clonotype was sampled from a man younger than 35 with glioma. Written as DNA, the CDR3 is TGTGCCAGTAGTATAGGGACCCGGAAACAAGAGACCCAGTACTTC. Translated: CASSIGTRKQETQYF.